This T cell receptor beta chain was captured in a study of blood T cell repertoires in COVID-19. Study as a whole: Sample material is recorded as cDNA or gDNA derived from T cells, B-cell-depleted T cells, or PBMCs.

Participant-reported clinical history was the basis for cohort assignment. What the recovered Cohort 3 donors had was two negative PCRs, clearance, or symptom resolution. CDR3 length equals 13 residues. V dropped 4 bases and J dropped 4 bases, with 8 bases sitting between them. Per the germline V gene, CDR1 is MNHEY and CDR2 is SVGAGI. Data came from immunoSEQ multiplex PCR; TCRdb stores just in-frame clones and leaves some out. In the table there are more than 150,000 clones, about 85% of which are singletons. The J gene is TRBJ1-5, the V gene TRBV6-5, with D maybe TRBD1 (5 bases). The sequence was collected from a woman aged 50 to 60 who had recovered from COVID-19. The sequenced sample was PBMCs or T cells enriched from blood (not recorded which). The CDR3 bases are TGTGCCAGCAGTTGGGGCGGTAATCAGCCCCAGCATTTT. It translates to CASSWGGNQPQHF.